This T cell receptor (beta chain) is from a study of response to subunit inactivated influenza vaccine. General study findings and limits: The authors proposed limited new T cell recruitment per seasonal influenza vaccination.

One entry per CDR3 protein, called by TCRdb with MiXCR from the RT-PCR reads. This sample has hundreds of thousands of distinct CDR3 sequences, with 7.6% found just once. This clonotype occurred a few times. The antigen remains unidentified. The V gene lost 0 bases and the J gene lost 3 bases, with 13 bases spanning the gap. The CDR3 is made up of 16 amino acids. CDR1 and CDR2 (germline): LNHNV, YYDKDF (reference sequence). This clonotype was obtained from a man between 50 and 70 years old who received an inactivated influenza vaccine. Sequencing was performed on PBMCs from blood, taken less than 30 months after vaccination. The genes are TRBV15 and TRBJ2-3, with a tentative D call TRBD2 (5 bases). The CDR3 DNA reads TGTGCCACCAGCAGAGATCCTGGGAGACGGACAGATACGCAGTATTTT. Translation gives CATSRDPGRRTDTQYF. Variable domain in full (rest from reference TRBV15 and TRBJ2-3): DAMVIQNPRYQVTQFGKPVTLSCSQTLNHNVMYWYQQKSSQAPKLLFHYYDKDFNNEADTPDNFQSRRPNTSFCFLDIRSPGLGDTAMYLCATSRDPGRRTDTQYFGPGTRLTVL.